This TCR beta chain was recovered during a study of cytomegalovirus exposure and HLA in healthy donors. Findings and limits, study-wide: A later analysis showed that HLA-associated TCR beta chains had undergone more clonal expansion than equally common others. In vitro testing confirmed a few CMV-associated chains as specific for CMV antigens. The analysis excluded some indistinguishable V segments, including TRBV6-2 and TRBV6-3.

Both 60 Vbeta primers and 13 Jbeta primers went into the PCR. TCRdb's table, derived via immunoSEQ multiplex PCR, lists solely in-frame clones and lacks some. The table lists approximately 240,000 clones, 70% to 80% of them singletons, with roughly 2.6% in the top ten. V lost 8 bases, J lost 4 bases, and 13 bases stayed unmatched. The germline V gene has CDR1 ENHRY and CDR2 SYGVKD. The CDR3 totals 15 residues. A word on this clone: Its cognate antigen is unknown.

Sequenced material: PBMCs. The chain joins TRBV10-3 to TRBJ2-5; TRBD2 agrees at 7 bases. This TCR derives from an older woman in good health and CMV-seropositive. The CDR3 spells CAISSGGIEGETQYF. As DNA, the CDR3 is TGTGCCATCTCATCCGGGGGGATAGAAGGAGAGACCCAGTACTTC.